Below, 10 T cell receptor beta chains from the same sample are listed, as sequenced in a study of blood T cell repertoires in COVID-19. This table comes from immunoSEQ multiplex PCR, and its TCRdb copy is limited to in-frame clones, with some not included. This table has approximately 240,000 clones, approximately 85% appearing once. Input material: peripheral blood. Receptors were obtained from a man aged 50-60 years with acute or convalescent COVID-19.

This clone has only one observation. This chain joins TRBV25-1 and TRBJ1-6, with D perhaps matching TRBD1 (6 bases). Trimming removed 6 bases at V and 0 bases at J, with 18 bases between. The CDR3 is 18 residues long. Per the germline V gene, CDR1 is MGHDK and CDR2 is SYGVNS. The CDR3 DNA reads as TGTGCCAGCAGAGCCCTGGGACACTCGAGCTCCTATAATTCACCCCTCCACTTT. It codes for CASRALGHSSSYNSPLHF.

The rearrangement links TRBV6-6 to TRBJ1-1; TRBD1 aligns across 7 bases. Per germline, CDR1 MNHNY and CDR2 SVGAGI (reference sequence). The CDR3 length is 14 residues. The V gene end was trimmed by 6 bases and the J gene end by 5 bases; junction bases not matched to a gene: 9. The CDR3, as DNA: TGTGCCAGCAGCTCGTCGACAGGGCCGACTGAAGCTTTCTTT. Its translation is CASSSSTGPTEAFF.

The genes are TRBV12-5 and TRBJ1-1; perhaps TRBD1 as D (5 bases). From germline, CDR1 is LGHNT and CDR2 FRNRAP. V lost 2 bases, J lost 4 bases, and 11 bases lay in between. CDR3 size: 14 residues. CDR3 DNA: TGTGCTAGTGGTTTGCCCCCGGGGGGCACTGAAGCTTTCTTT. Its translation: CASGLPPGGTEAFF. The entire variable domain, with the rest obtained from reference TRBV12-5 and TRBJ1-1, is as follows: DARVTQTPRHKVTEMGQEVTMRCQPILGHNTVFWYRQTMMQGLELLAYFRNRAPLDDSGMPKDRFSAEMPDATLATLKIQPSEPRDSAVYFCASGLPPGGTEAFFGQGTRLTVV.

The rearrangement joins TRBV11-2 to TRBJ1-2; D perhaps matches TRBD1 (6 bases). CDR3 length equals 14 residues. V lost 5 bases to trimming and J lost 2 bases, with 12 bases between them. Germline V gene sequence: CDR1 SGHAT, CDR2 FQNNGV. The CDR3 DNA follows: TGTGCCAGCAGCCCCAGCCAGGGGAACTATGGCTACACCTTC. This encodes CASSPSQGNYGYTF.

The chain joins TRBV7-9 to TRBJ2-5, with TRBD1 as a possible D gene (5 bases). Germline assignment: CDR1 SEHNR and CDR2 FQNEAQ (reference sequence). Deletions cut 2 bases from V and 1 base from J, with 8 bases between. The CDR3 spans 14 residues. The CDR3 DNA is TGTGCCAGCAGCTTAAGTCAGGGCCAAGAGACCCAGTACTTC. It is translated as CASSLSQGQETQYF.

The chain employs TRBV29-1 and TRBJ2-7, with a possible D match to TRBD1 (6 bases). CDR1 and CDR2 (germline): SQVTM, ANQGSEA. The V and J ends lost 5 bases and 8 bases respectively, with 10 bases between them. This CDR3 is 10 amino acids long. CDR3 region: CSVSDSQQYF. DNA for the CDR3: TGCAGCGTTTCGGACAGTCAGCAGTACTTC.

The chain combines TRBV10-3 with TRBJ2-7; D call uncertain. From germline, CDR1 is ENHRY and CDR2 SYGVKD. The CDR3 length is 14 residues. Trimming removed 5 bases from V and 0 bases from J, with 11 bases in between. CDR3 nucleotide sequence: TGTGCCATCAGTAACTTGAGGAGCTCCTACGAGCAGTACTTC. Its translation is CAISNLRSSYEQYF.

The chain carries TRBV10-3 and TRBJ1-2, with D perhaps TRBD1 (5 bases). CDR3 length: 13 amino acids. The germline V gene encodes CDR1 ENHRY and CDR2 SYGVKD. V was cut by 6 bases and J by 3 bases, with 11 bases left in between. The CDR3 DNA reads TGTGCCATCAGCTCGACAGAGTACTATGGCTACACCTTC. It yields the protein CAISSTEYYGYTF.

In this sample, this clone turned up a few times. The CDR3 DNA follows: TGTGCCAGCAGCGCCGCCCAGGGGCTTCCCTATAATTCACCCCTCCACTTT. Its protein product is CASSAAQGLPYNSPLHF. The chain links TRBV14 to TRBJ1-6, with a weak D call TRBD1 (6 bases). V was pared by 5 bases and J by 2 bases, with 16 bases between. The CDR3 is made up of 17 amino acids. The germline V gene has CDR1 SGHDN and CDR2 FVKESK.

This clone appeared once. The chain employs TRBV6-5 and TRBJ1-1; the D gene is possibly TRBD1 (6 bases). CDR3 length: 15 residues. The germline gives CDR1 MNHEY, CDR2 SVGAGI. Trimming removed 5 bases from V and 1 base from J, with 14 bases in between. Here the CDR3 reads CASSPRRTANTEAFF. CDR3 nucleotides: TGTGCCAGCAGTCCTCGCAGGACAGCGAACACTGAAGCTTTCTTT.